This TCR beta chain is from a study of T cells in Graves' hyperthyroidism and ophthalmopathy (dated by TCRdb to 2018 to 2020). For the study in its entirety: Peripheral blood was collected at initial diagnosis, before any treatment. Thyroid tissue and blood T-cell repertoires from roughly 6 Graves' hyperthyroidism patients were also compared in the study. The 100 discovery patients were divided at random into training and test sets in a 7:3 ratio. Once sampling was done, hyperthyroidism patients were given methimazole at a starting dose of 30 mg daily, whereas ophthalmopathy patients were given high-dose intravenous methylprednisolone. Prospective prediction of ophthalmopathy was tested in an independent validation cohort consisting of some 20 hyperthyroidism patients and around 16 patients who later progressed to ophthalmopathy. To identify distinguishing TCR V-J signatures, a discovery cohort of roughly 100 patients was used, comprising 40 to 45 with Graves' ophthalmopathy and around 60 with stable Graves' hyperthyroidism. According to the paper, TCR Vbeta CDR3 sequencing was carried out on some 140 peripheral blood samples, which came from 40 to 45 ophthalmopathy, 75 to 80 hyperthyroidism and about 17 progressor patients. The paper's findings and limits, for the study overall: During validation, the model predicted progression to ophthalmopathy a median of about 6.3 months ahead of onset, with more than 60% sensitivity and 72% to 80% specificity. A 13 V-J signature model separated ophthalmopathy from stable hyperthyroidism, with about 90% sensitivity and 81% to 83% specificity in cross-validation and 80%/75% in testing. Blood samples also contained most of the expanded thyroid clonotypes (frequency above 0.001), which suggests that blood repertoires may reflect thyroid immune responses. No statistical method was used to fix the sample size in advance, and group allocation was not hidden from the investigators.

Trimming takes 5 bases from V and 9 bases from J, and the germline ends sit 11 bases apart. The CDR3 sequence holds 11 residues, the cysteine and phenylalanine included. Only CDR3 DNA is held: 33 bases, read in frame from base 1. The TCR beta CDR3 regions were amplified from RNA transcripts. For the first round of RT-PCR on the TCR CDR3, the HTBI primer set was used together with the Qiagen OneStep RT-PCR kit. Libraries were constructed in a second round of multiplex PCR, after which size selection and purification were carried out. Paired-end sequencing of the libraries was performed with 100 bp reads on an Illumina HiSeq2000. Under the source paper's analysis protocol: Raw data were processed with SOAPnuke, discarding reads with adapters, uncalled bases, mean Phred below 15, or no exact constant-primer or identifier match. COPE v1.2.5 was used to merge high-quality paired reads, and clonotypes were defined as unique nucleotide sequences. Clonotypes were aligned to IMGT TRBV, TRBD and TRBJ reference segments using MiTCR v1.1. The analysis included only V-J combinations with a frequency above 0.0001, which together covered approximately 99% of the repertoires. The TCS score was defined as the ratio of F50 (clonal expansion) to E x V (chaos), calculated using BLOSUM62-based TCRdist between CDR3 peptides within each V-J. Welch's t-statistics and random forest reduced several hundred V-J features to 13, which were used in a naive Bayes classifier (R e1071). Thyroid-blood repertoire similarity was quantified with the Morisita-Horn index. TCRdb cleaned the public reads at Q25 with fastp, built clones with MiXCR and kept in-frame beta chains. Each entry merges the rows of one CDR3 protein and shows their most common DNA and genes. The V and J calls reflect TCRdb's pipeline rather than the authors' work. Recorded for this sample are some 800,000 distinct CDR3 sequences; roughly 40% of them occurred a single time. The ten most abundant clones make up approximately 8.7% of the sample.

Stable Graves' hyperthyroidism was defined as the absence of progression to ophthalmopathy over 18 months of follow-up. Hyperthyroidism patients were aged 18 to 65 years and newly diagnosed, with disease duration of less than 2 months. Exclusion was applied to patients with uncontrolled infections, other autoimmune diseases, pregnancy or lactation. Diagnoses were based on clinical symptoms, serum thyroxine and TRAb, thyroid ultrasound and orbital computed tomography. PBMCs were separated from 8 to 10 ml of fresh peripheral blood using Ficoll-Paque density gradient centrifugation. Total RNA was extracted using Trizol reagent, and RNA quality was assessed on an Agilent 2100 Bioanalyzer. This clonotype was observed a few times. No antigen is known for it. Per-base quality was not reported, and no clone a single base away is much larger than it.

What was sequenced was blood. The rearranged chain carries TRBV12-3 or TRBV12-4 and TRBJ2-7, with the D gene not confidently named. This clonotype originated in a man between 18 and 29 years old with Graves' hyperthyroidism. The DNA is TGTGCCAGCAGTCGGACGGGCCTGCAGTACTTC. This gives the protein CASSRTGLQYF.